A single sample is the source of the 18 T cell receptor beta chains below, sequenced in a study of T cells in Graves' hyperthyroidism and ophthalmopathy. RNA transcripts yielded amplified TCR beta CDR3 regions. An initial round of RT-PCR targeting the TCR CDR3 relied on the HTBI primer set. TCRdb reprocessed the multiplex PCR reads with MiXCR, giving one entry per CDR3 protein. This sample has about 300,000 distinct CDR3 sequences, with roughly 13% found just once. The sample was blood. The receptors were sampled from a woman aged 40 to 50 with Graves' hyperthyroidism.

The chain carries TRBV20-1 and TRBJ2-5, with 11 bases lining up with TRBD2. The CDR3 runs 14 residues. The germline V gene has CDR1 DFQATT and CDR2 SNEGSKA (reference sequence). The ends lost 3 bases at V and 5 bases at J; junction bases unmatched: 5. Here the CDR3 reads CSASLSGRVETQYF. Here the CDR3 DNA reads TGCAGTGCTAGCCTTAGCGGGAGGGTGGAGACCCAGTACTTC.

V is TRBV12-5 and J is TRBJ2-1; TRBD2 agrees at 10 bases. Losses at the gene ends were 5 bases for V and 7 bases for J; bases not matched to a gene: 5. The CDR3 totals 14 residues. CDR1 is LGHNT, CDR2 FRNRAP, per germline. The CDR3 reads CASGPGLAENEQFF. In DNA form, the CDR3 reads TGTGCTAGTGGTCCTGGACTAGCGGAAAATGAGCAGTTCTTC.

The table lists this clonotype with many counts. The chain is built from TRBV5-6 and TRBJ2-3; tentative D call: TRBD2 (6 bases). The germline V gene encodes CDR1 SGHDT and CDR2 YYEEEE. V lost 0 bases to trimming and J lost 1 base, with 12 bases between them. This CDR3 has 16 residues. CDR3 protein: CASSLALREGTDTQYF. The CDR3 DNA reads TGTGCCAGCAGCTTGGCCCTGAGGGAGGGCACAGATACGCAGTATTTT.

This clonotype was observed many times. CDR3 sequence (DNA): TGCAGTGCTACCCCAGGGGGCGGTTGGTATGGCTACACCTTC. Protein product: CSATPGGGWYGYTF. This rearrangement joins TRBV20-1 to TRBJ1-2; TRBD1 aligns across 8 bases. The CDR3 is 14 amino acids. CDR1 DFQATT and CDR2 SNEGSKA come from the germline V gene (reference sequence). V shed 4 bases and J 5 bases; nucleotides not matched to a gene: 9.

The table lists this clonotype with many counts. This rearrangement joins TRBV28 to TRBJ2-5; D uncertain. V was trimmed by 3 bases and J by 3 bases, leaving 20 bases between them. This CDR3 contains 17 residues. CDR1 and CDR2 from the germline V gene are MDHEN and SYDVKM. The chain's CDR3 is CASSFPLRTAIKETQYF. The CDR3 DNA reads TGTGCCAGCAGTTTCCCGCTTCGGACGGCAATCAAAGAGACCCAGTACTTC.

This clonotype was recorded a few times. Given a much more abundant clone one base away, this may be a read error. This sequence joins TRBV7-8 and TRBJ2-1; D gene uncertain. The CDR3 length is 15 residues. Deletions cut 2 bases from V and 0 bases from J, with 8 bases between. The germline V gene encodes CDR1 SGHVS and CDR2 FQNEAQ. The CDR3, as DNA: TGTGCCAGCAGCTTAAGGGATAGCTCCTACAATGAGCAGTTCTTC. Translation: CASSLRDSSYNEQFF.

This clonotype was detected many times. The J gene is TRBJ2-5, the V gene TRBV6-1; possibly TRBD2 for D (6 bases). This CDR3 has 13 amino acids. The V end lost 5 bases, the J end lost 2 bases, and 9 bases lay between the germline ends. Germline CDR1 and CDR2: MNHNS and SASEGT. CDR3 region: CASSPTSQETQYF. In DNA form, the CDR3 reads TGTGCCAGCAGTCCGACTAGTCAAGAGACCCAGTACTTC.

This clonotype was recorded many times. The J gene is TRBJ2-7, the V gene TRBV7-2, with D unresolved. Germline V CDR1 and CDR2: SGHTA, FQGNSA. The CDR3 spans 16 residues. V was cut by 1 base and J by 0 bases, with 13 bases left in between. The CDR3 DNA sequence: TGTGCCAGCAGCTTAGGTACGGCTGTCCGCTCCTACGAGCAGTACTTC. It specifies CASSLGTAVRSYEQYF.

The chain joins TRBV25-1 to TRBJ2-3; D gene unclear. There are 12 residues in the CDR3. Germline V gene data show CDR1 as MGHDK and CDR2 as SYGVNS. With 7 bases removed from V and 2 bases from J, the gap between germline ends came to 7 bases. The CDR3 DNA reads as TGTGCCAGCAATCGAGACACAGATACGCAGTATTTT. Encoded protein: CASNRDTDTQYF.

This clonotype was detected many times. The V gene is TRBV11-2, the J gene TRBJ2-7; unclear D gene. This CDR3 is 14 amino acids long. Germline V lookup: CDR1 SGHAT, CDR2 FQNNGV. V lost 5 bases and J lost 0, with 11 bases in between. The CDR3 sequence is CASSLTDNSYEQYF. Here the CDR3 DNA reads TGTGCCAGCAGCCTGACCGACAACTCCTACGAGCAGTACTTC.

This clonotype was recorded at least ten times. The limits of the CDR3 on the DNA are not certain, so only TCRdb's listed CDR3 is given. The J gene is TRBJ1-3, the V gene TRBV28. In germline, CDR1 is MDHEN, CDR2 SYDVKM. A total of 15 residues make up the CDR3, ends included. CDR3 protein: CASSSSRISGNTIYF.

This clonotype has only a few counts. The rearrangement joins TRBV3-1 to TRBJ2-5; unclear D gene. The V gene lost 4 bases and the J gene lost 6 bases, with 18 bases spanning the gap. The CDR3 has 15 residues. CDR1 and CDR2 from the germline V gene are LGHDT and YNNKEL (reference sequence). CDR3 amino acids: CASSPESSRSKTQYF. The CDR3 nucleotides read TGTGCCAGCAGCCCGGAATCGTCACGTTCAAAGACCCAGTACTTC.

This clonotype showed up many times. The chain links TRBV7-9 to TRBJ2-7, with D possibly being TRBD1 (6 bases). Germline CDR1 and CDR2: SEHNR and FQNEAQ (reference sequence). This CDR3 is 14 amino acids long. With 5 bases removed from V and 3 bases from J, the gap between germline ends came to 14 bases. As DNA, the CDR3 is TGTGCCAGCAGCCGACAGGACAGAGACTACGAGCAGTACTTC. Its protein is CASSRQDRDYEQYF.

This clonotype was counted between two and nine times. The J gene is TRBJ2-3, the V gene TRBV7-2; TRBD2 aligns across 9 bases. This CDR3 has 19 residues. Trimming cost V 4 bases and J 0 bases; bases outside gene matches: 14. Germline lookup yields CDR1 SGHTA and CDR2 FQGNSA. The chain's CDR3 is CASSSYVGGLAASTDTQYF. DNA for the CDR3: TGTGCCAGCAGCTCGTACGTTGGGGGACTAGCAGCTAGCACAGATACGCAGTATTTT.

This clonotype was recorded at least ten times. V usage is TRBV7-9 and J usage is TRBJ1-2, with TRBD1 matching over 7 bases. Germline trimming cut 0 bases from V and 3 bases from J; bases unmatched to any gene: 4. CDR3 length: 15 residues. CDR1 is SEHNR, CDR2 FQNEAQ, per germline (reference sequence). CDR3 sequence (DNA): TGTGCCAGCAGCTTAGCCGGGACAGAGTACTATGGCTACACCTTC. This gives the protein CASSLAGTEYYGYTF.

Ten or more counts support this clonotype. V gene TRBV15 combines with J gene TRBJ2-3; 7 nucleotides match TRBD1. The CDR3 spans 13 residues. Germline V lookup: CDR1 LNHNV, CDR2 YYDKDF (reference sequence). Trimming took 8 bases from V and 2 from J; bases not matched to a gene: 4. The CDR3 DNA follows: TGTGCCACCCAGAGGGGGCCCACAGATACGCAGTATTTT. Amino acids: CATQRGPTDTQYF.

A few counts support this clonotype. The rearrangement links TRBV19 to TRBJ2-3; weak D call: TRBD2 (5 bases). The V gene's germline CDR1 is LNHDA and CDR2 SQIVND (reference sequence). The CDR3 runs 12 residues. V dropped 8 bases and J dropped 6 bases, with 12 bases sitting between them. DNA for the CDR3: TGTGCCAGTGGATTGGGAGCGGATACGCAGTATTTT. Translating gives CASGLGADTQYF.

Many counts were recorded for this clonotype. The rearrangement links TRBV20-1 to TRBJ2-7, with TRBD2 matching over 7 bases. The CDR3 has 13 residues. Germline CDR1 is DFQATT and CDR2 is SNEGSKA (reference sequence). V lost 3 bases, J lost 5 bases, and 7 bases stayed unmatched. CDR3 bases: TGCAGTGCTAGCCCGGGAGGTTCACACGAGCAGTACTTC. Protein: CSASPGGSHEQYF.